This passage covers 30 T cell receptor beta chains from one sample sequenced in a study of T cells in Graves' hyperthyroidism and ophthalmopathy. RNA transcripts provided the source from which TCR beta CDR3 regions were amplified. A set of HTBI primers served as the primers for a first-round RT-PCR of the TCR CDR3. TCRdb re-analysed the multiplex PCR reads in MiXCR, keeping a single row per CDR3 protein. The table records some 620,000 distinct CDR3 sequences, roughly 17% of them present only once. The sample was blood. The receptors were sampled from a woman in her thirties with Graves' hyperthyroidism.

This clonotype was detected only a few times. The rearrangement uses TRBV3-1 and TRBJ2-1; TRBD2 agrees at 12 bases. The germline V gene has CDR1 LGHDT and CDR2 YNNKEL (reference sequence). V was clipped by 4 bases and J by 4 bases; unmatched bases: 8. This CDR3 comprises 17 residues. CDR3 amino acids: CASSPLAGGNQYNEQFF. CDR3 DNA: TGTGCCAGCAGCCCTCTAGCGGGAGGGAATCAATACAATGAGCAGTTCTTC.

This clonotype was observed a few times. This chain connects TRBV19 to TRBJ2-7; 7 nucleotides align to TRBD1. Unmatched junction bases numbered 13, after V lost 6 bases and J lost 5 bases. This CDR3 region has 15 residues. From germline, CDR1 is LNHDA and CDR2 SQIVND (reference sequence). This chain's CDR3 is CASSERDSRWDEQYF. CDR3 coding DNA: TGTGCCAGTAGCGAACGGGACAGCCGCTGGGACGAGCAGTACTTC.

Many counts were recorded for this clonotype. The V call is TRBV5-6, the J call TRBJ2-1; D may be TRBD1 (5 bases). CDR3 length: 16 residues. With 4 bases removed from V and 4 bases from J, the gap between germline ends came to 18 bases. CDR1 is SGHDT and CDR2 is YYEEEE in the germline V gene. CDR3 sequence reads: CASSDGHRPAYNEQFF. The DNA of the CDR3 is TGTGCCAGCAGCGACGGACACCGACCCGCTTACAATGAGCAGTTCTTC.

In this sample, this clonotype turned up many times. The chain employs TRBV30 and TRBJ1-2; possibly TRBD1 for D (5 bases). In germline, CDR1 is GTSNPN, CDR2 SVGIG (reference sequence). This CDR3 contains 11 residues. Between the trimmed V and J ends, which lost 7 bases and 10 bases, there was a span of 16 bases. CDR3 residues: CASRTRGDYTF. The CDR3 DNA follows: TGTGCCTCAAGAACACGGGGGGACTACACCTTC.

This chain joins TRBV4-1 and TRBJ2-7, with D possibly being TRBD1 or TRBD2 (5 bases each). This CDR3 region has 16 residues. Germline V gives CDR1 MGHRA, CDR2 YSYEKL. Trimming pared 0 bases from V and 3 bases from J, leaving 15 bases between. The CDR3 region has the DNA TGCGCCAGCAGCCAAGATTGGGGGAATGCCCTCTACGAGCAGTACTTC. This encodes CASSQDWGNALYEQYF.

The table lists this clonotype with many counts. The chain couples TRBV6-1 to TRBJ2-7, with 8 bases that match TRBD1. This CDR3 region has 17 residues. With V trimmed by 5 bases and J by 1 base, 13 bases remained unmatched. Germline V gives CDR1 MNHNS, CDR2 SASEGT. CDR3 sequence: CASSRGGSWDRSYEQYF. CDR3 sequence (DNA): TGTGCCAGCAGTCGCGGCGGGTCTTGGGACAGGTCCTACGAGCAGTACTTC.

In its sample, this clonotype was seen many times. This rearrangement joins TRBV28 to TRBJ2-3; possible D gene TRBD2, 6 bases. The CDR3 totals 12 residues. Germline CDR1 MDHEN, CDR2 SYDVKM. Trimming pared 7 bases from V and 9 bases from J, leaving 14 bases between. The DNA of the CDR3 is TGTGCCAGCACCGCGACTAGTTGGACGCAGTATTTT. Amino acid sequence: CASTATSWTQYF.

The sample holds many counts of this clonotype. V gene TRBV6-1 combines with J gene TRBJ1-5; the D gene is possibly TRBD1 (6 bases). Germline CDR1 MNHNS, CDR2 SASEGT. V lost 1 base and J lost 4, with 11 bases in between. CDR3 length equals 15 residues. DNA for the CDR3: TGTGCCAGCAGTGAAGAAGGTGGACAGAATCAGCCCCAGCATTTT. As protein: CASSEEGGQNQPQHF.

The chain carries TRBV2 and TRBJ2-7; no definite D call. Germline V gene lookup returns CDR1 SNHLY and CDR2 FYNNEI. V dropped 3 bases and J dropped 6 bases, with 9 bases sitting between them. This CDR3 is built from 12 residues. Written as DNA, the CDR3 is TGTGCCAGCAGTGATCTCCGCGGCGAGCAGTACTTC. Translated: CASSDLRGEQYF.

This clonotype was recorded at least ten times. The chain carries TRBV12-3 or TRBV12-4 and TRBJ2-7; weak D call: TRBD2 (6 bases). The CDR3 loop spans 14 amino acids. V lost 9 bases to trimming and J lost 3 bases, with 18 bases between them. The CDR3 sequence is CASSLATGLYEQYF. CDR3 coding DNA: TGTGCCAGTAGCCTAGCTACGGGACTCTACGAGCAGTACTTC.

This clonotype was picked up a small number of times. The gene calls are TRBV5-1 and TRBJ2-1, with TRBD1 matching 7 bases. The CDR3 loop spans 14 amino acids. Germline assignment: CDR1 SGHRS and CDR2 YFSETQ. The V segment lost 3 bases and the J segment 5 bases; nucleotides outside the gene matches: 5. The CDR3 DNA is TGCGCCAGCAGCTGGACAGGCGTTGACAATGAGCAGTTCTTC. Protein product: CASSWTGVDNEQFF.

Only a few counts were recorded for this clonotype. The rearrangement uses TRBV28 and TRBJ2-7, with 9 positions matching TRBD1. The CDR3 totals 16 residues. Germline V gene lookup returns CDR1 MDHEN and CDR2 SYDVKM. V was clipped by 5 bases and J by 4 bases; unmatched bases: 12. The CDR3 is CASSGGGTGREYEQYF. Written as DNA, the CDR3 is TGTGCCAGCAGTGGGGGTGGGACAGGGAGAGAGTACGAGCAGTACTTC. Combining the CDR3 with reference TRBV28 and TRBJ2-7 gives the whole variable domain DVKVTQSSRYLVKRTGEKVFLECVQDMDHENMFWYRQDPGLGLRLIYFSYDVKMKEKGDIPEGYSVSREKKERFSLILESASTNQTSMYLCASSGGGTGREYEQYFGPGTRLTVT.

This clonotype came up many times. This rearrangement joins TRBV2 to TRBJ1-5; 11 bases agree with TRBD1. V gave up 8 bases and J gave up 8 bases; unmatched junction bases: 14. Per germline, CDR1 SNHLY and CDR2 FYNNEI. The CDR3 length is 16 residues. CDR3 coding DNA: TGTGCCAGCGGGGACGCCTCGGACAGGGGGCGTGAGCCCCAGCATTTT. Its translation is CASGDASDRGREPQHF.

This clonotype was detected ten times or more. This chain joins TRBV28 and TRBJ2-7; either TRBD1 or TRBD2 may fit D (6 bases each). Deletions cut 4 bases from V and 3 bases from J, with 13 bases between. Germline V gene lookup returns CDR1 MDHEN and CDR2 SYDVKM. CDR3 length equals 14 residues. The CDR3 nucleotides are TGTGCCAGCAGTTGGGGGGACATGAGCTACGAGCAGTACTTC. Translated: CASSWGDMSYEQYF.

The rearrangement joins TRBV19 to TRBJ1-2; the match to TRBD1 covers 7 bases. The CDR3 sequence is 14 residues long. Looked up from germline, CDR1 is LNHDA and CDR2 is SQIVND (reference sequence). V lost 3 bases to trimming and J lost 6 bases; unmatched junction nucleotides: 7. The CDR3 DNA is TGTGCCAGTAGTATGACGACAGGGAGGAATGGCTACACCTTC. Translated: CASSMTTGRNGYTF.

This clonotype was counted at least ten times. The rearrangement links TRBV6-2 or TRBV6-3 to TRBJ2-3, with a possible D match to TRBD2 (6 bases). V was cut by 5 bases and J by 2 bases, with 11 bases left in between. The CDR3 is 14 residues long. CDR1 is MNHEY and CDR2 is SVGEGT in the germline V gene. The CDR3 is CASSEREPTDTQYF. CDR3 nucleotides: TGTGCCAGCAGTGAACGGGAGCCCACAGATACGCAGTATTTT.

In this sample, this clonotype turned up many times. The rearrangement uses TRBV12-3 or TRBV12-4 and TRBJ2-1; possibly TRBD2 for D (6 bases). The V end was cut by 2 bases, the J end by 1 base, with 9 bases between. The CDR3 has 15 amino acids. The CDR3 protein is CASSLRGRSYNEQFF. The CDR3 region has the DNA TGTGCCAGCAGTTTACGAGGGAGGTCCTACAATGAGCAGTTCTTC.

The chain employs TRBV27 and TRBJ2-2; no clear D gene. The germline gives CDR1 MNHEY, CDR2 SMNVEV (reference sequence). This CDR3 has 16 residues. Trimming took off 6 bases at V and 0 bases at J, with 14 bases between the two ends. CDR3 in amino acids: CASREVYTANTGELFF. As DNA, the CDR3 is TGTGCCAGCAGAGAGGTGTATACGGCGAACACCGGGGAGCTGTTTTTT.

This clonotype was seen only a few times. V gene TRBV12-3 or TRBV12-4 combines with J gene TRBJ1-5, with D possibly being TRBD1 (6 bases). Trimming removed 7 bases from V and 4 bases from J, with 17 bases in between. This CDR3 comprises 15 residues. CDR3 region: CASTKQTGQNQPQHF. The CDR3 DNA sequence: TGTGCCAGCACCAAACAGACAGGTCAGAATCAGCCCCAGCATTTT.

For this clonotype: Since a much larger clone is just one base distant, this may be a read error. The chain is built from TRBV7-2 and TRBJ2-3, with 7 nucleotides matching TRBD2. With V trimmed by 1 base and J by 2 bases, 6 bases remained unmatched. The germline V gene has CDR1 SGHTA and CDR2 FQGNSA. The CDR3 runs to 16 residues. The CDR3 nucleotides are TGTACCAGCAGCTTAGATGTGGGAGGGCACACAGATACGCAGTATTTT. Its protein product is CTSSLDVGGHTDTQYF. Full variable domain (outside the CDR3, taken from reference TRBV7-2 and TRBJ2-3): GAGVSQSPSNKVTEKGKDVELRCDPISGHTALYWYRQSLGQGLEFLIYFQGNSAPDKSGLPSDRFSAERTGGSVSTLTIQRTQQEDSAVYLCTSSLDVGGHTDTQYFGPGTRLTVL.

This clonotype was seen ten or more times. This chain uses TRBV12-3 or TRBV12-4 with TRBJ1-1; D call uncertain. The length of the CDR3 is 13 residues. The V gene lost 6 bases and the J gene lost 1 base, with 9 bases spanning the gap. The CDR3 DNA follows: TGTGCCAGCAGCCCCCCGGCGAACACTGAAGCTTTCTTT. Its protein is CASSPPANTEAFF.

In this sample, this clonotype turned up many times. The V and J genes are TRBV20-1 and TRBJ2-3, with 7 positions matching TRBD2. The CDR3 runs 16 residues. Germline V gives CDR1 DFQATT, CDR2 SNEGSKA (reference sequence). Trimming cost V 1 base and J 5 bases; bases outside gene matches: 12. The CDR3 nucleotides read TGCAGTGCTAGAGTGCTGGCGGGAGAGGTAGGAGATACGCAGTATTTT. As protein: CSARVLAGEVGDTQYF.

The chain links TRBV11-1 to TRBJ2-1; TRBD1 might be the D (5 bases). Germline V gene lookup returns CDR1 SGHAT and CDR2 FQDESV (reference sequence). The CDR3 has 14 amino acids. V was clipped by 5 bases and J by 5 bases, with 13 bases between them. CDR3 residues: CASSMETDNNEQFF. CDR3 nucleotides: TGTGCCAGCAGCATGGAGACAGACAACAATGAGCAGTTCTTC.

As concerns this clonotype: Just one base apart from a much larger clone, this may be a read error. In DNA, the CDR3 is TGTGCCACCAGTAACCCCTCCGCCGGGACTAGGGAGACCCAGTACTTC. Translating gives CATSNPSAGTRETQYF. The V and J genes are TRBV24-1 and TRBJ2-5, with 8 nucleotides matching TRBD2. Losses at the gene ends were 6 bases for V and 5 bases for J; bases not matched to a gene: 13. The CDR3 sequence is 16 residues long. In germline, CDR1 is KGHDR, CDR2 SFDVKD.

In its sample, this clonotype was seen a few times. The gene calls are TRBV24-1 and TRBJ2-7; TRBD1 matches at 8 bases. Germline lookup yields CDR1 KGHDR and CDR2 SFDVKD. J lost 5 bases, V lost 4 bases, and 3 bases had no gene match. The CDR3 extends over 13 amino acids. The CDR3 region has the DNA TGTGCCACCAGTGACTGGGGACAGGACGAGCAGTACTTC. Translated, it gives CATSDWGQDEQYF.

The chain joins TRBV10-3 to TRBJ1-1; D is unclear. CDR1 ENHRY and CDR2 SYGVKD come from the germline V gene. The CDR3 consists of 14 residues. The germline V and J ends were trimmed by 0 bases and 8 bases, with 13 bases remaining between them. The chain's CDR3 is CAISESGPGREAFF. CDR3 DNA: TGTGCCATCAGTGAGTCTGGTCCGGGAAGGGAAGCTTTCTTT.

This clonotype was detected many times. This chain links TRBV7-2 with TRBJ2-5; TRBD2 matches 9 bases. Unmatched junction bases numbered 10, after V lost 6 bases and J lost 5 bases. The CDR3 is 15 amino acids. CDR1 and CDR2 (germline): SGHTA, FQGNSA. CDR3 amino acids: CASRSGTSFTETQYF. The CDR3 DNA reads TGTGCCAGCAGGTCCGGGACTAGCTTCACGGAGACCCAGTACTTC.

This clonotype showed up many times. The chain uses TRBV12-3 or TRBV12-4 and TRBJ1-1; D may be TRBD1 (6 bases). V was shortened by 7 bases and J by 0 bases, with 18 bases between the two germline ends. CDR3 size: 16 residues. The CDR3 here is CASTDPQQGMNTEAFF. CDR3 nucleotides: TGTGCCAGCACCGACCCTCAACAGGGAATGAACACTGAAGCTTTCTTT.

This clonotype was seen more than once but under ten times. A much larger clone differs by one base, so this may be a read error. The chain carries TRBV20-1 and TRBJ2-1; the D gene could be TRBD1 or TRBD2 (5 bases each). Germline values: CDR1 DFQATT, CDR2 SNEGSKA (reference sequence). V dropped 0 bases and J dropped 12 bases, with 18 bases sitting between them. This CDR3 comprises 14 residues. CDR3 sequence: CSARDPKTVRGQFF. The DNA of the CDR3 is TGCAGTGCTAGAGATCCGAAGACAGTCCGGGGGCAGTTCTTC.

CDR3 DNA sequence: TGCGCCAGCAGCCAAGGACTAGCGGGAGAGGAGTACTTC. Protein sequence: CASSQGLAGEEYF. The chain uses TRBV4-1 and TRBJ2-7, with TRBD2 matching 12 bases. Losses at the gene ends were 1 base for V and 11 bases for J; bases not matched to a gene: 3. The CDR3 has 13 amino acids. Germline lookup yields CDR1 MGHRA and CDR2 YSYEKL.